The entry below describes one TCR beta chain. Antigen unknown. Germline lookup yields CDR1 SGHRS and CDR2 YFSETQ. The CDR3 covers 16 residues. J gave up 2 bases and V 3 bases, and 1 base lay outside the gene matches. The data originate from a study of shared clonotypes between healthy human individuals. About the study: Plates per donor: three CD4 naive, three CD4 memory, two CD8 naive, one CD8 memory. Regarding the study as a whole: Naive CD4 clonotypes were shared across several donors at 4.5% to 6%.

Naive CD8 cells were CD45RO-negative, positively selected for CCR7, excluding terminally differentiated effector memory CD45RA+ cells. All donors qualified as healthy HIV-negative adults and had experienced no recent acute infections or vaccinations. The method was immunoSEQ multiplex PCR; TCRdb's version includes in-frame clones alone and lacks a portion of them. The data contain about 2.1 million clones, over 85% of them singletons. The sequence came from a man aged 18 to 30 in good health. Some clones in this sample may be carry-over from other donors' samples. The sample consisted of naive CD8+ T cells from PBMCs. The rearrangement uses TRBV5-1 and TRBJ2-1; 14 nucleotides line up with TRBD2. CDR3 DNA: TGCGCCAGCAGCTGGACTAGCGGGGGGACCTACAATGAGCAGTTCTTC. This codes for CASSWTSGGTYNEQFF.